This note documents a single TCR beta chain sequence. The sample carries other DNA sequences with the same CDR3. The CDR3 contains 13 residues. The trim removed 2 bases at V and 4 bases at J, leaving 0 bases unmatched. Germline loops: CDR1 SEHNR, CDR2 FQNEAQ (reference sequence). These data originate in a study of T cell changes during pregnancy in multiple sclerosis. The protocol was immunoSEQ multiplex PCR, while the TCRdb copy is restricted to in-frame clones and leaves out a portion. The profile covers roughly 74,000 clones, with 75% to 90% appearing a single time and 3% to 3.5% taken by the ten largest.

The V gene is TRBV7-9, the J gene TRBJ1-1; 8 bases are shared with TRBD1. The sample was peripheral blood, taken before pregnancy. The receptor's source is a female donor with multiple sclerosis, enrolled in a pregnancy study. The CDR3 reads CASSLTGGTEAFF. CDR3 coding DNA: TGTGCCAGCAGCTTAACAGGGGGCACTGAAGCTTTCTTT.